Listed here are 30 T cell receptor beta chains from one sample, sequenced in a study of regulatory T cells in long-lasting Graves disease (dated by TCRdb to 2020 to 2022). The sample's time point, from its label and the paper: newly diagnosed GD, antithyroid drugs for less than 3 months. RNA was extracted from PBMCs in TRIzol for both TCR sequencing and RNA sequencing. The method behind the library was multiplex PCR. Sequencing relied on an Illumina HiSeq 4000. CDR3 regions were amplified by Arm-PCR with iRepertoire HTBI primers to construct TCR beta libraries. TCRdb itself trimmed the public reads at Q25 with fastp, ran MiXCR and retained productive beta chains. Rows are combined by CDR3 protein, so each entry shows the most common genes and DNA. This sample lists hundreds of thousands of distinct CDR3 sequences; around 17% were detected once. The biggest ten clones account for about 11% of the sample.

This sample was also put to use in a study of T cells in Graves' hyperthyroidism and ophthalmopathy.

Sequencing was performed on peripheral blood mononuclear cells (PBMCs), taken at new diagnosis, from a patient treated with antithyroid drugs. These receptors were taken from a woman aged 25 to 39 with Graves disease. Donor details come from another sample of the same person, matched by shared clones.

This clonotype was seen ten or more times. The chain uses TRBV29-1 and TRBJ2-5; D is possibly TRBD2 (5 bases). There are 13 residues in the CDR3. Germline CDR1 and CDR2: SQVTM and ANQGSEA. V dropped 8 bases and J dropped 2 bases, with 15 bases sitting between them. CDR3 bases: TGCAGCTTCCGTTGGACTGGACAAGAGACCCAGTACTTC. It encodes CSFRWTGQETQYF.

This clonotype was detected ten times or more. The V gene is TRBV7-3, the J gene TRBJ2-2; 7 bases are shared with TRBD2. This CDR3 contains 15 residues. V trimming: 5 bases; J trimming: 1 base; junction bases outside the gene matches: 4. From germline, CDR1 is SGHTA and CDR2 FQGTGA. The CDR3 spells CASSPSGMNTGELFF. Here the CDR3 DNA reads TGTGCCAGCAGCCCGAGCGGGATGAACACCGGGGAGCTGTTTTTT.

The chain couples TRBV11-2 to TRBJ2-1; tentatively, D is TRBD2 (5 bases). The CDR3 sequence is 13 residues long. Per the germline V gene, CDR1 is SGHAT and CDR2 is FQNNGV. V was pared by 6 bases and J by 10 bases, with 16 bases between. This CDR3 is CASRIWSGHEQFF. The DNA of the CDR3 is TGTGCCAGCAGAATCTGGAGCGGCCACGAGCAGTTCTTC.

The chain recombines TRBV4-1 with TRBJ2-3; 8 bases agree with TRBD2. Germline loops: CDR1 MGHRA, CDR2 YSYEKL. V dropped 0 bases and J dropped 11; count of bases not matched to a gene: 10. This CDR3 is built from 15 residues. The CDR3 here is CASSQDTGGGLGQYF. DNA of the CDR3: TGCGCCAGCAGCCAAGACACGGGAGGGGGACTAGGGCAGTATTTT.

The chain combines TRBV4-1 with TRBJ2-3; D gene uncertain. V dropped 5 bases and J dropped 4 bases, with 13 bases sitting between them. This CDR3 has 14 amino acids. Germline V gene sequence: CDR1 MGHRA, CDR2 YSYEKL. The CDR3 sequence is CASSSSNLADTQYF. CDR3 nucleotides: TGCGCCAGCAGCTCAAGCAACTTAGCAGATACGCAGTATTTT.

This clonotype was observed many times. This chain joins TRBV6-5 and TRBJ2-3; D might be TRBD2 (5 bases). Germline V lookup: CDR1 MNHEY, CDR2 SVGAGI. V dropped 4 bases and J dropped 5 bases, with 13 bases sitting between them. This CDR3 has 14 amino acids. The CDR3 sequence: CASSSRVVGDTQYF. CDR3 sequence (DNA): TGTGCCAGCAGTTCGAGGGTGGTAGGAGATACGCAGTATTTT.

This clonotype was observed at least ten times. The rearrangement links TRBV10-3 to TRBJ2-7; 8 bases are shared with TRBD2. Unmatched junction bases numbered 4, after V lost 3 bases and J lost 3 bases. Germline V gives CDR1 ENHRY, CDR2 SYGVKD. The CDR3 loop spans 14 amino acids. DNA for the CDR3: TGTGCCATCAGTGAAGGGACTAGGGTCTACGAGCAGTACTTC. This sequence encodes CAISEGTRVYEQYF.

This clonotype was counted ten times or more. An end of the junction does not agree with germline; a read error may underlie this. The CDR3 nucleotides are TGTGCCAGCAGCTTGCCCGGGACTAGCGGGAGGGTCTTC. The encoded protein is CASSLPGTSGRVF. The rearrangement joins TRBV7-2 to TRBJ2-1; 16 positions agree with TRBD2. The germline V gene encodes CDR1 SGHTA and CDR2 FQGNSA. The CDR3 loop spans 13 amino acids.

This clonotype has more than one count but fewer than ten. This sequence joins TRBV6-1 and TRBJ1-2; a weak D match, TRBD1 (5 bases). The CDR3 has 15 residues. In germline, CDR1 is MNHNS, CDR2 SASEGT. V lost 5 bases to trimming and J lost 3 bases, with 16 bases between them. The DNA for the CDR3 is TGTGCCAGCAGTACCACGCTCAGGGTCGACTATGGCTACACCTTC. Protein sequence: CASSTTLRVDYGYTF.

This clonotype came up many times. The genes are TRBV30 and TRBJ2-7; no definite D call. Germline V gene sequence: CDR1 GTSNPN, CDR2 SVGIG (reference sequence). V was pared by 2 bases and J by 0 bases, with 8 bases between. The CDR3 runs 13 residues. In DNA form, the CDR3 reads TGTGCCTGGAGTATCGCCCTCTCCTACGAGCAGTACTTC. Residues: CAWSIALSYEQYF. Based on the CDR3 plus reference TRBV30 and TRBJ2-7, the full variable domain is SQTIHQWPATLVQPVGSPLSLECTVEGTSNPNLYWYRQAAGRGLQLLFYSVGIGQISSEVPQNLSASRPQDRQFILSSKKLLLSDSGFYLCAWSIALSYEQYFGPGTRLTVT.

A word on this clonotype: This sequence may be a read error, since a much larger clone differs from it by one base. The V and J genes are TRBV20-1 and TRBJ1-5; D call uncertain. The CDR3 covers 12 residues. Germline CDR1 DFQATT, CDR2 SNEGSKA (reference sequence). Here the CDR3 reads CSAKDSKQPQHF. The CDR3 nucleotides are TGCAGTGCTAAGGATAGCAAACAGCCCCAGCATTTT.

This clonotype was observed at least ten times. The chain combines TRBV5-1 with TRBJ2-2; no clear D. The germline V gene has CDR1 SGHRS and CDR2 YFSETQ. The CDR3 runs to 14 residues. The V end was cut by 4 bases, the J end by 6 bases, with 13 bases between. The CDR3 DNA reads TGCGCCAGCAGCAAAAACCGGGCGTCCGGGGAGCTGTTTTTT. Amino acid sequence: CASSKNRASGELFF. Supplemented by reference TRBV5-1 and TRBJ2-2, the full variable domain reads KAGVTQTPRYLIKTRGQQVTLSCSPISGHRSVSWYQQTPGQGLQFLFEYFSETQRNKGNFPGRFSGRQFSNSRSEMNVSTLELGDSALYLCASSKNRASGELFFGEGSRLTVL.

This clonotype showed up just a few times. This chain joins TRBV9 and TRBJ2-5; the D call may be TRBD1 or TRBD2 (7 bases each). This CDR3 spans 15 amino acids. Germline CDR1 and CDR2: SGDLS and YYNGEE. V lost 6 bases to trimming and J lost 2 bases, with 17 bases between them. The CDR3 spells CASNPSGGGQETQYF. DNA of the CDR3: TGTGCCAGCAACCCTTCAGGGGGGGGGCAAGAGACCCAGTACTTC. Using reference TRBV9 and TRBJ2-5 for the parts outside the CDR3, the full variable domain is DSGVTQTPKHLITATGQRVTLRCSPRSGDLSVYWYQQSLDQGLQFLIQYYNGEERAKGNILERFSAQQFPDLHSELNLSSLELGDSALYFCASNPSGGGQETQYFGPGTRLLVL.

This clonotype has more than one count but fewer than ten. The chain carries TRBV11-1 and TRBJ2-2, with 11 bases identical to TRBD2. V shed 3 bases and J 4 bases; nucleotides not matched to a gene: 4. The V gene's germline CDR1 is SGHAT and CDR2 FQDESV (reference sequence). This CDR3 has 16 residues. CDR3 coding DNA: TGTGCCAGCAGCTTCACTAGCGGGAGTGTCACCGGGGAGCTGTTTTTT. Amino acids: CASSFTSGSVTGELFF. Using reference TRBV11-1 and TRBJ2-2 for the parts outside the CDR3, the full variable domain is EAEVAQSPRYKITEKSQAVAFWCDPISGHATLYWYRQILGQGPELLVQFQDESVVDDSQLPKDRFSAERLKGVDSTLKIQPAELGDSAMYLCASSFTSGSVTGELFFGEGSRLTVL.

At least ten counts were recorded for this clonotype. This chain connects TRBV12-3 or TRBV12-4 to TRBJ1-4, with unresolved D. CDR3 length: 12 amino acids. The germline V and J ends were trimmed by 6 bases and 8 bases, with 10 bases remaining between them. The CDR3 sequence: CASRLTGEKLFF. Here the CDR3 DNA reads TGTGCCAGCAGACTTACGGGAGAAAAACTGTTTTTT.

The gene calls are TRBV28 and TRBJ1-4; TRBD1 aligns across 8 bases. Unmatched junction bases numbered 15, after V lost 4 bases and J lost 8 bases. The CDR3 covers 17 residues. The germline V gene has CDR1 MDHEN and CDR2 SYDVKM. The CDR3 DNA is TGTGCCAGCAGTTACCCAGGGGGCGCGGGGTTAGACGAAAAACTGTTTTTT. Translating gives CASSYPGGAGLDEKLFF.

This clonotype came up many times. The chain is built from TRBV12-3 or TRBV12-4 and TRBJ2-2; D not certain. This CDR3 region has 15 residues. The ends were cut back, 5 bases at V and 3 bases at J, with 13 bases in the middle. The DNA of the CDR3 is TGTGCCAGCAGTCCACGGTTGGGTGACACCGGGGAGCTGTTTTTT. This sequence encodes CASSPRLGDTGELFF.

The gene calls are TRBV19 and TRBJ2-1; 8 nucleotides match TRBD2. V dropped 8 bases and J dropped 10; count of bases not matched to a gene: 4. CDR1 is LNHDA, CDR2 SQIVND, per germline (reference sequence). The CDR3 covers 11 residues. The CDR3 DNA follows: TGTGCCAGTGGGACTAGACCAGAGCAGTTCTTC. This codes for CASGTRPEQFF.

The chain is built from TRBV5-1 and TRBJ2-1; 7 positions match TRBD1. Losses at the gene ends were 5 bases for V and 8 bases for J; bases not matched to a gene: 16. The CDR3 is made up of 16 amino acids. Germline V gene sequence: CDR1 SGHRS, CDR2 YFSETQ. CDR3 sequence reads: CASRSSGDSNNYEQFF. CDR3 nucleotide sequence: TGCGCCAGCAGATCCTCCGGGGACAGTAACAATTATGAGCAGTTCTTC.

This clonotype was seen many times. This chain uses TRBV28 with TRBJ1-5; TRBD1 might be the D (6 bases). This CDR3 comprises 16 residues. Germline V gene data show CDR1 as MDHEN and CDR2 as SYDVKM. V was shortened by 1 base and J by 6 bases, with 16 bases between the two germline ends. The CDR3 sequence: CASSLFGGALRQPQHF. The CDR3 DNA reads as TGTGCCAGCAGTTTATTTGGGGGGGCGCTCCGTCAGCCCCAGCATTTT.

Worth noting for this clonotype: This may arise from a read error, as a much more abundant clone is one base away. The gene calls are TRBV7-9 and TRBJ2-1; TRBD1 matches at 7 bases. The CDR3 loop spans 13 amino acids. V dropped 0 bases and J dropped 10; count of bases not matched to a gene: 3. Germline loops: CDR1 SEHNR, CDR2 FQNEAQ (reference sequence). The CDR3 DNA follows: TGTGCCAGCAGCTTAGCGCAGGGGGACGAGCAGTTCTTC. Residues: CASSLAQGDEQFF.

The chain couples TRBV20-1 to TRBJ1-2; D remains unclear. Germline CDR1 and CDR2: DFQATT and SNEGSKA (reference sequence). Trimming removed 2 bases from V and 1 base from J, with 8 bases in between. This CDR3 is built from 13 residues. The CDR3 spells CSARLSDNYGYTF. The CDR3 DNA reads as TGCAGTGCTAGATTATCAGATAACTATGGCTACACCTTC.

This clonotype was counted many times. The chain joins TRBV6-5 to TRBJ2-1, with no clear D. This CDR3 is 14 amino acids long. Germline CDR1 MNHEY, CDR2 SVGAGI. Trimming removed 0 bases from V and 5 bases from J, with 8 bases in between. CDR3 coding DNA: TGTGCCAGCAGTTACTCCGCCTCAAACAATGAGCAGTTCTTC. Encoded protein: CASSYSASNNEQFF.

This clonotype appeared a few times. A junction end diverges from the germline sequence, so it may reflect a read error. The V and J genes are TRBV5-1 and TRBJ2-7, with D perhaps being TRBD1 or TRBD2 (5 bases each). The V gene's germline CDR1 is SGHRS and CDR2 YFSETQ. The CDR3 sequence is 14 residues long. The CDR3 nucleotides are TGCGCCAGCAGCTTGTCCGGGACCAACTACGTGCAGTACTTC. It codes for CASSLSGTNYVQYF.

This clonotype was seen many times. The chain combines TRBV7-9 with TRBJ2-4; TRBD1 agrees at 9 bases. J lost 7 bases, V lost 3 bases, and 7 bases had no gene match. CDR3 length: 15 amino acids. Germline CDR1 SEHNR, CDR2 FQNEAQ (reference sequence). The CDR3 DNA reads TGTGCCAGCAGCTTGATTTTTGGGACAGGGAACATTCAGTACTTC. It encodes CASSLIFGTGNIQYF.

The chain carries TRBV4-1 and TRBJ2-7; the match to TRBD2 covers 10 bases. The CDR3 loop spans 17 amino acids. V shed 4 bases and J 7 bases; nucleotides not matched to a gene: 16. Germline V gene sequence: CDR1 MGHRA, CDR2 YSYEKL. For the CDR3, the DNA is TGCGCCAGCAGCCGCCTAGGGGCTAGCGGGAGAGCTGGGGAGCAGTACTTC. This sequence encodes CASSRLGASGRAGEQYF.

This clonotype was counted only a few times. This chain's CDR3 is CASSLLSGALAPLHF. CDR3 in DNA: TGTGCCAGCAGTTTACTTTCAGGGGCGCTTGCACCCCTCCACTTT. The genes are TRBV12-3 or TRBV12-4 and TRBJ1-6; tentatively, D is TRBD1 (6 bases). The length of the CDR3 is 15 residues. Trimming took 2 bases from V and 11 from J, leaving 16 bases between them.

The rearrangement joins TRBV19 to TRBJ1-2; D is ambiguous. The CDR3 has 13 residues. Trimming cost V 4 bases and J 2 bases, with 8 bases left between them. Germline CDR1 is LNHDA and CDR2 is SQIVND (reference sequence). CDR3: CASSRSRNYGYTF. The CDR3 DNA follows: TGTGCCAGTAGTAGATCGAGGAACTATGGCTACACCTTC.

This clonotype appeared many times. The chain uses TRBV7-2 and TRBJ1-1; a possible D gene is TRBD1 (5 bases). V was shortened by 1 base and J by 1 base, with 10 bases between the two germline ends. Germline values: CDR1 SGHTA, CDR2 FQGNSA. The CDR3 runs to 15 residues. CDR3 protein: CASSLVGAGNTEAFF. The CDR3 nucleotides are TGTGCCAGCAGCTTAGTCGGGGCAGGGAACACTGAAGCTTTCTTT.

The rearrangement joins TRBV11-2 to TRBJ2-5; the match to TRBD2 covers 10 bases. The CDR3 extends over 14 amino acids. Germline CDR1 and CDR2: SGHAT and FQNNGV. V dropped 7 bases and J dropped 4; count of bases not matched to a gene: 6. The CDR3 is CASTLAGERETQYF. The CDR3 bases are TGTGCCAGCACCCTAGCGGGGGAACGAGAGACCCAGTACTTC.